One and the same sample provided the 15 T cell receptor beta chains below, sequenced in a study of shared clonotypes between healthy human individuals. Using immunoSEQ multiplex PCR, the repertoire was profiled, and TCRdb retains in-frame clones only, with some absent. The sample includes millions of clones, 85% to 95% seen only once; the top ten take 0.13%. Specimen: naive CD4+ T cells sorted from blood. Subset specified: CD45RA+ positively selected. The origin of the receptors is a man between 18 and 29 years old in good health.

The chain recombines TRBV6-5 with TRBJ2-7; TRBD1 matches at 8 bases. Germline-derived CDR1 and CDR2 are MNHEY and SVGAGI. The CDR3 sequence is 16 residues long. Trimming removed 0 bases from V and 2 bases from J; junction bases left unmatched: 6. The CDR3 coding sequence is TGTGCCAGCAGTTACTCGAAAACAGGGGGAGCCTACGAGCAGTACTTC. It codes for CASSYSKTGGAYEQYF.

The gene calls are TRBV6-1 and TRBJ2-1, with a weak D call TRBD2 (7 bases). The CDR3 has 13 residues. V lost 4 bases, J lost 11 bases, and 15 bases lay in between. Germline assignment: CDR1 MNHNS and CDR2 SASEGT. The CDR3 is CASSVQGGVKQFF. DNA for the CDR3: TGTGCCAGCAGTGTACAGGGAGGGGTAAAGCAGTTCTTC.

The chain combines TRBV11-3 with TRBJ2-5; TRBD2 matches at 11 bases. V lost 2 bases to trimming and J lost 3 bases; unmatched junction nucleotides: 2. The CDR3 runs to 15 residues. The V gene's germline CDR1 is SGHNT and CDR2 YENEEA. In nucleotides, the CDR3 is TGTGCCAGCAGCTTAACGACTAGCGGGAAAGAGACCCAGTACTTC. It codes for CASSLTTSGKETQYF.

As for this clone: Different DNA sequences within this sample yield the same CDR3. The genes are TRBV6-6 and TRBJ2-5, with a tentative D call TRBD1 (5 bases). The CDR3 consists of 14 residues. Trimming shortened V by 5 bases and J by 1 base, and 11 bases separated the two germline ends. Germline V gene lookup returns CDR1 MNHNY and CDR2 SVGAGI (reference sequence). CDR3: CASSPQGTQETQYF. In DNA form, the CDR3 reads TGTGCCAGCAGTCCCCAGGGTACCCAAGAGACCCAGTACTTC.

The J gene is TRBJ2-2, the V gene TRBV5-4; tentative D call: TRBD2 (5 bases). CDR3 length: 15 amino acids. The germline V gene has CDR1 SGHNT and CDR2 YYREEE (reference sequence). The ends were cut back, 4 bases at V and 6 bases at J, with 16 bases in the middle. DNA for the CDR3: TGTGCCAGCAGCCAAGACGGGAACTGGGCCGGGGAGCTGTTTTTT. Protein product: CASSQDGNWAGELFF.

The rearrangement joins TRBV7-8 to TRBJ1-2; a weak D match, TRBD1 (5 bases). CDR3 length: 14 residues. Trimming left V 1 base short and J 3 bases short, with 9 bases between. Germline-derived CDR1 and CDR2 are SGHVS and FQNEAQ. CDR3 nucleotides: TGTGCCAGCAGCTTAGAAGGGGTGGACTATGGCTACACCTTC. This gives the protein CASSLEGVDYGYTF.

This clone was seen only once. J is TRBJ2-2 and V is TRBV30; possible D gene TRBD2, 7 bases. CDR1 and CDR2 (germline): GTSNPN, SVGIG (reference sequence). Trimming pared 7 bases from V and 4 bases from J, leaving 13 bases between. The CDR3 covers 13 residues. CDR3 region: CASRGGSTGELFF. The CDR3 DNA sequence: TGTGCCTCAAGGGGGGGTAGCACCGGGGAGCTGTTTTTT.

The chain uses TRBV7-9 and TRBJ1-3; D might be TRBD1 (5 bases). The CDR3 sequence is 14 residues long. V lost 3 bases to trimming and J lost 1 base, with 7 bases between them. The germline V gene has CDR1 SEHNR and CDR2 FQNEAQ (reference sequence). CDR3 DNA sequence: TGTGCCAGCAGCTTTGAGGGGTCTGGAAACACCATATATTTT. It yields the protein CASSFEGSGNTIYF.

The chain employs TRBV7-9 and TRBJ1-5, with TRBD1 identical over 9 bases. Germline CDR1 and CDR2: SEHNR and FQNEAQ (reference sequence). The CDR3 is 15 amino acids. Trimming took 5 bases from V and 7 from J; bases not matched to a gene: 9. This CDR3 reads CASSLGDRVEQPQHF. The CDR3 DNA follows: TGTGCCAGCAGCCTAGGGGACAGGGTTGAGCAGCCCCAGCATTTT.

J is TRBJ2-7 and V is TRBV6-6; D is possibly TRBD1 or TRBD2 (5 bases each). The CDR3 contains 15 residues. From germline, CDR1 is MNHNY and CDR2 SVGAGI (reference sequence). V was pared by 6 bases and J by 2 bases, with 17 bases between. The CDR3 reads CASSHGAGKTYEQYF. CDR3 DNA sequence: TGTGCCAGCAGCCACGGGGCAGGGAAAACCTACGAGCAGTACTTC.

The gene calls are TRBV2 and TRBJ2-7, with a tentative D call TRBD1 (6 bases). From germline, CDR1 is SNHLY and CDR2 FYNNEI. CDR3 size: 16 residues. V was cut by 5 bases and J by 2 bases, with 19 bases left in between. Here the CDR3 reads CASSRPSRTVTYEQYF. In DNA form, the CDR3 reads TGTGCCAGCAGTCGTCCCTCCCGGACAGTAACCTACGAGCAGTACTTC.

The chain uses TRBV19 and TRBJ2-7; the match to TRBD2 covers 7 bases. V trimming: 3 bases; J trimming: 6 bases; junction bases outside the gene matches: 5. The CDR3 runs 13 residues. Looked up from germline, CDR1 is LNHDA and CDR2 is SQIVND (reference sequence). The CDR3 sequence: CASSMGGNSEQYF. CDR3 sequence (DNA): TGTGCCAGTAGTATGGGGGGGAACTCCGAGCAGTACTTC.

V and J are TRBV29-1 and TRBJ2-7; 7 nucleotides align to TRBD1. Germline loops: CDR1 SQVTM, CDR2 ANQGSEA. V gave up 6 bases and J gave up 5 bases; unmatched junction bases: 1. The CDR3 sequence is 10 residues long. In DNA, the CDR3 is TGCAGCGTACAGGGGCACGAGCAGTACTTC. Its protein product is CSVQGHEQYF.

This rearrangement joins TRBV2 to TRBJ2-5; D perhaps matches TRBD1 (5 bases). This CDR3 is built from 15 residues. V lost 3 bases to trimming and J lost 5 bases, with 16 bases between them. In germline, CDR1 is SNHLY, CDR2 FYNNEI. The chain's CDR3 is CASSETVLPGETQYF. CDR3 DNA: TGTGCCAGCAGTGAGACAGTCCTTCCAGGGGAGACCCAGTACTTC.

Concerning this clone: Distinct nucleotide sequences in the sample also encode this CDR3. The chain carries TRBV19 and TRBJ1-5; 8 bases are a match to TRBD1. There are 16 residues in the CDR3. Germline CDR1 is LNHDA and CDR2 is SQIVND (reference sequence). Trimming at V came to 6 bases and at J to 2 bases, leaving 9 bases not matched to a gene. CDR3 sequence (DNA): TGTGCCAGTAGCCCCGGGACAGGAAAAGGCAATCAGCCCCAGCATTTT. It encodes CASSPGTGKGNQPQHF.